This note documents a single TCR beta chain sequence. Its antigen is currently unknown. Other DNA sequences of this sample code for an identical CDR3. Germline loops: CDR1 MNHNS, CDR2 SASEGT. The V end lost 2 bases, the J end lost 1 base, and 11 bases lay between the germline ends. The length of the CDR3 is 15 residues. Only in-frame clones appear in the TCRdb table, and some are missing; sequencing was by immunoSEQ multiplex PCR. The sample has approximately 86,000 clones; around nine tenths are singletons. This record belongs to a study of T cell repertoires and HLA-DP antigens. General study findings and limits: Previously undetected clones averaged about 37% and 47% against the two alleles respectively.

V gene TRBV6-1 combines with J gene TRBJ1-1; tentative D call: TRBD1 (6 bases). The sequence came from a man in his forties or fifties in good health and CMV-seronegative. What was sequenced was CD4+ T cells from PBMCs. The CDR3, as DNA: TGTGCCAGCAGTGAAAGGAGACAGGCGAACACTGAAGCTTTCTTT. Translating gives CASSERRQANTEAFF.